These T cell receptor beta chains were read from a single sample in a study. TCRdb reanalysed the 5' RACE reads using MiXCR and keeps one entry per CDR3 protein. The sample has fewer than 80,000 distinct CDR3 sequences; roughly 22% are singletons. Sequencing was done on a sample of memory CD4+ T cells sorted from a lymph node. The receptors come from a female donor with breast cancer. Each CDR3 is given with its conserved first and last residue. D genes are given only for firm matches. Rows give clone size only sometimes, using once, few, many, or a class for an expanded clone.

D: .
size: few
J: TRBJ2-2
V: TRBV5-1
DNA: TGCGCCAGCAGCTCGAGATCGGACACCGGGGAGCTGTTTTTT
CDR3: CASSSRSDTGELFF

D: .
size: many
J: TRBJ2-7
V: TRBV6-2/TRBV6-3
DNA: TGTGCCAGCAGTTACTCGAAAGGACCGCGCTACGAGCAGTACTTC
CDR3: CASSYSKGPRYEQYF

D: TRBD2
size: .
J: TRBJ2-3
V: TRBV20-1
DNA: TGCAGTGTGTTTTCGGGACTAGCATCGTCAGATACGCAGTATTTT
CDR3: CSVFSGLASSDTQYF

D: .
size: .
J: TRBJ1-2
V: TRBV6-6
DNA: TGTGCCAGCAACCGCTATGGCTACACCTTC
CDR3: CASNRYGYTF

D: TRBD2
size: .
J: TRBJ2-4
V: TRBV20-1
DNA: TGCAGTGCTAGTAGCGGGAGGACTCTGGGGGACAAAAACATTCAGTACTTC
CDR3: CSASSGRTLGDKNIQYF

D: .
size: .
J: TRBJ1-4
V: TRBV5-5
DNA: TGTGCCAGCAGCCCTGGACAGCCGCCAACTAATGAAAAACTGTTTTTT
CDR3: CASSPGQPPTNEKLFF

D: .
size: many
J: TRBJ2-1
V: TRBV10-3
DNA: TGTGCCATCAGCGACGGATCGGTGGGCAATGAGCAGTTCTTC
CDR3: CAISDGSVGNEQFF

D: .
size: few
J: TRBJ2-5
V: TRBV28
DNA: TGTGCCAGCAGTCGAAGGGGAGAGACCCAGTACTTC
CDR3: CASSRRGETQYF

D: TRBD2
size: few
J: TRBJ2-1
V: TRBV7-3
DNA: TGTGCCAGCAGCGCAAGGACTAGCGGATATGGCGATGAGCAGTTCTTC
CDR3: CASSARTSGYGDEQFF

D: TRBD1
size: many
J: TRBJ1-2
V: TRBV7-2
DNA: TGTGCCAGCAGGGGACAGGGGTGGTATGGCTACACCTTC
CDR3: CASRGQGWYGYTF

D: .
size: .
J: TRBJ2-3
V: TRBV20-1
DNA: TGCAGTGCTAGAGTACCTAGCACAGATACGCAGTATTTT
CDR3: CSARVPSTDTQYF

D: TRBD1
size: few
J: TRBJ1-2
V: TRBV6-6
DNA: TGTGCCAGCAGGGGGGACAGTTCCTATGGCTACACCTTC
CDR3: CASRGDSSYGYTF

D: .
size: .
J: TRBJ2-5
V: TRBV7-2
DNA: TGTGCCAGCAGCTTAGCCTCAGGGAGCCAAGAGACCCAGTACTTC
CDR3: CASSLASGSQETQYF

D: TRBD1
size: few
J: TRBJ1-2
V: TRBV29-1
DNA: TGCAGCGTTGAGGGTGGGACAGCGATCTATGGCTACACCTTC
CDR3: CSVEGGTAIYGYTF

D: .
size: .
J: TRBJ2-2
V: TRBV6-6
DNA: TGTGCCAGCAGTTGGGGCAGGACGAACACCGGGGAGCTGTTTTTT
CDR3: CASSWGRTNTGELFF

D: TRBD2
size: .
J: TRBJ2-1
V: TRBV18
DNA: TGTGCCAGCTCCCCTACTAGCGGGAGTAAGAATGAGCAGTTCTTC
CDR3: CASSPTSGSKNEQFF

D: .
size: .
J: TRBJ1-2
V: TRBV4-1
DNA: TGCGCCAGCAGCCGAGTCGCCAGGGGAGACTATGGCTACACCTTC
CDR3: CASSRVARGDYGYTF

D: .
size: few
J: TRBJ2-2
V: TRBV5-1
DNA: TGCGCCAGCAGCTTGGCCGCTACCGGGGAGCTGTTTTTT
CDR3: CASSLAATGELFF

D: TRBD1
size: once
J: TRBJ2-3
V: TRBV12-3/TRBV12-4
DNA: TGTGCCAGCATCTGGACAGGGGACGTCACAAATACGCAGTATTTT
CDR3: CASIWTGDVTNTQYF

D: .
size: few
J: TRBJ2-5
V: TRBV11-3
DNA: TGTGCCAGCAGCTCAACCGGAGGGACCCAGTACTTC
CDR3: CASSSTGGTQYF

D: TRBD1
size: .
J: TRBJ1-2
V: TRBV4-2
DNA: TGTGCCAGCAGCCAATCCGGGACAGGGGGCAATGGCTACACCTTC
CDR3: CASSQSGTGGNGYTF

D: .
size: many
J: TRBJ1-1
V: TRBV29-1
DNA: TGCAGCGTTGAGTCACAGGGGAACACTGAAGCTTTCTTT
CDR3: CSVESQGNTEAFF

D: .
size: few
J: TRBJ2-6
V: TRBV28
DNA: TGTGCCAGCAGCGAAGAGGGGCGAGGGGCCAACGTCCTGACTTTC
CDR3: CASSEEGRGANVLTF

D: .
size: .
J: TRBJ1-4
V: TRBV5-1
DNA: TGCGCCAGCAGCTTGACAGGCTTTAATGAAAAACCGTTTTTT
CDR3: CASSLTGFNEKPFF

D: .
size: many
J: TRBJ1-1
V: TRBV20-1
DNA: TGCAGATGCGGGGGAGGGACTGAAGCTTTCTTT
CDR3: CRCGGGTEAFF